One and the same sample provided the 28 T cell receptor beta chains below, sequenced in a study of cytomegalovirus exposure and HLA in healthy donors. Sequencing was performed with immunoSEQ multiplex PCR; in TCRdb, only in-frame clones are kept and a portion is missing. The repertoire consists of some 140,000 clones, with less than 90% occurring once and the leading ten covering 2.9%. Sequences were obtained from PBMCs. The receptors were gathered from a man aged 18 to 30 in good health and CMV-seronegative.

The chain is built from TRBV28 and TRBJ2-1; unclear D gene. CDR3 length equals 12 residues. Germline-derived CDR1 and CDR2 are MDHEN and SYDVKM. V gave up 5 bases and J gave up 8 bases, with 10 bases separating them. Here the CDR3 reads CASSPRIYEQFF. The CDR3 DNA reads TGTGCCAGCAGTCCTAGGATCTATGAGCAGTTCTTC.

The V call is TRBV28, the J call TRBJ2-2; TRBD1 might be the D (6 bases). This CDR3 has 13 residues. Germline CDR1 reads MDHEN; CDR2 reads SYDVKM. V shed 6 bases and J shed 5 bases, with 10 bases lying between them. The CDR3 loop reads CASRVTGTGELFF. In DNA, the CDR3 is TGTGCCAGCAGAGTGACAGGAACCGGGGAGCTGTTTTTT.

This chain connects TRBV30 to TRBJ1-1; D not certain. CDR1 and CDR2 (germline): GTSNPN, SVGIG (reference sequence). V lost 1 base to trimming and J lost 1 base, with 13 bases between them. The CDR3 has 15 amino acids. For the CDR3, the DNA is TGTGCCTGGAGTGGGCCCCGAGGAAGGAACACTGAAGCTTTCTTT. It encodes CAWSGPRGRNTEAFF.

The V call is TRBV7-9, the J call TRBJ1-1; 12 nucleotides line up with TRBD1. V shed 2 bases, J shed 4 bases, and the junction held 5 bases outside the gene matches. Germline assignment: CDR1 SEHNR and CDR2 FQNEAQ (reference sequence). The CDR3 spans 16 residues. The CDR3, as DNA: TGTGCCAGCAGCTTATGGGACAGGGGGCGAAGCACTGAAGCTTTCTTT. The encoded protein is CASSLWDRGRSTEAFF.

The chain couples TRBV29-1 to TRBJ1-1; D is perhaps TRBD1 (5 bases). Trimming took 6 bases from V and 4 from J, leaving 9 bases between them. Germline values: CDR1 SQVTM, CDR2 ANQGSEA. This CDR3 is 11 amino acids long. CDR3 coding DNA: TGCAGCGTATACGGGGGCACTGAAGCTTTCTTT. Translation: CSVYGGTEAFF.

This clone was picked up one time. The CDR3 sequence: CASSTRGGVNYGYTF. The CDR3 nucleotides read TGTGCCAGCAGCACGCGGGGGGGGGTAAACTATGGCTACACCTTC. This sequence joins TRBV27 and TRBJ1-2; D might be TRBD1 (5 bases). CDR1 and CDR2 (germline): MNHEY, SMNVEV (reference sequence). With 6 bases removed from V and 2 bases from J, the gap between germline ends came to 16 bases. The CDR3 has 15 amino acids.

This chain links TRBV28 with TRBJ1-2, with D unresolved. The CDR3 length is 15 residues. Germline assignment: CDR1 MDHEN and CDR2 SYDVKM. V lost 3 bases, J lost 3 bases, and 14 bases lay in between. CDR3 loop: CASSFIGREDYGYTF. In DNA form, the CDR3 reads TGTGCCAGCAGTTTTATTGGGCGGGAGGACTATGGCTACACCTTC.

This clone showed up just a few times. The chain carries TRBV5-1 and TRBJ1-1, with D perhaps TRBD1 (5 bases). The CDR3 covers 14 residues. Trimming left V 5 bases short and J 6 bases short, with 17 bases between. The V gene's germline CDR1 is SGHRS and CDR2 YFSETQ. The CDR3 bases are TGCGCCAGCAGTTCGGGACTGATGGCTCCTGAAGCTTTCTTT. This codes for CASSSGLMAPEAFF.

The gene calls are TRBV6-6 and TRBJ2-2; a weak D match, TRBD2 (6 bases). V lost 5 bases, J lost 7 bases, and 17 bases lay in between. CDR1 MNHNY and CDR2 SVGAGI come from the germline V gene (reference sequence). This CDR3 is 15 amino acids long. CDR3 DNA sequence: TGTGCCAGCAGTCACCGTTGGGGGGAAAACGGGGAGCTGTTTTTT. This translates into CASSHRWGENGELFF.

This sequence joins TRBV28 and TRBJ2-3; 12 bases match TRBD2. V lost 4 bases and J lost 3; bases outside the gene matches: 5. The CDR3 extends over 16 amino acids. Germline CDR1 reads MDHEN; CDR2 reads SYDVKM. The CDR3, as DNA: TGTGCCAGCAGTTCCCCGACTAGCGGGAGTACAGATACGCAGTATTTT. This codes for CASSSPTSGSTDTQYF.

The rearrangement uses TRBV6-1 and TRBJ1-2, with TRBD1 matching over 7 bases. V lost 6 bases and J lost 2; bases outside the gene matches: 9. The CDR3 runs 15 residues. Germline lookup yields CDR1 MNHNS and CDR2 SASEGT. The CDR3 spells CASSAQGGPNYGYTF. In nucleotides, the CDR3 is TGTGCCAGCAGCGCTCAGGGGGGCCCCAACTATGGCTACACCTTC.

The CDR3 spells CASSQGRTGPYGYTF. The CDR3, as DNA: TGCGCCAGCAGCCAAGGCAGGACAGGGCCGTATGGCTACACCTTC. The V gene is TRBV4-3, the J gene TRBJ1-2; 8 bases fit TRBD1. The J segment lost 5 bases and the V segment lost 1 base, leaving 6 bases of the junction unmatched. The CDR3 contains 15 residues. The germline V gene encodes CDR1 LGHNA and CDR2 YSLEER.

This chain links TRBV13 with TRBJ2-1; no reliable D call. The ends were cut back, 4 bases at V and 7 bases at J, with 5 bases in the middle. Germline lookup yields CDR1 PRHDT and CDR2 FYEKMQ (reference sequence). This CDR3 comprises 11 residues. CDR3 protein: CASSSLNEQFF. The DNA for the CDR3 is TGTGCCAGCAGCTCCCTAAATGAGCAGTTCTTC.

This rearrangement joins TRBV6-4 to TRBJ2-5, with 15 bases identical to TRBD2. V trimming: 8 bases; J trimming: 2 bases; junction bases outside the gene matches: 3. CDR1 and CDR2 (germline): MRHNA, SNTAGT. The CDR3 length is 15 residues. DNA of the CDR3: TGTGCCAGCCAGGGACTAGCGGGGGGACAAGAGACCCAGTACTTC. Translating gives CASQGLAGGQETQYF.

The V gene is TRBV2, the J gene TRBJ1-2, with no clear D. The CDR3 spans 11 residues. V lost 7 bases, J lost 6 bases, and 9 bases lay in between. CDR1 and CDR2 from the germline V gene are SNHLY and FYNNEI. The CDR3 DNA sequence: TGTGCCAGCAAGTCTCAGAATGGCTACACCTTC. It codes for CASKSQNGYTF.

The chain combines TRBV6-1 with TRBJ2-5; 8 positions agree with TRBD2. The junction had 6 bases not matched to a gene; V was cut back by 4 bases and J by 2 bases. This CDR3 is built from 15 residues. In germline, CDR1 is MNHNS, CDR2 SASEGT. The DNA of the CDR3 is TGTGCCAGCAGTGGCACGGGGGGGCAACAAGAGACCCAGTACTTC. Amino acid sequence: CASSGTGGQQETQYF.

The V call is TRBV7-2, the J call TRBJ2-5; 8 bases are a match to TRBD2. With 3 bases clipped from V and 3 bases from J, the junction kept 0 bases outside the gene matches. This CDR3 comprises 13 residues. Germline CDR1 is SGHTA and CDR2 is FQGNSA. The CDR3, as DNA: TGTGCCAGCAGCTTTAGCGGGGAAGAGACCCAGTACTTC. Residues: CASSFSGEETQYF.

CDR3 region: CASRPNLGTRETQYF. The CDR3 coding sequence is TGTGCCAGCAGACCTAACCTCGGGACTCGGGAGACCCAGTACTTC. The chain carries TRBV28 and TRBJ2-5; a weak D match, TRBD2 (6 bases). The V and J ends lost 6 bases and 5 bases respectively, with 19 bases between them. Germline-derived CDR1 and CDR2 are MDHEN and SYDVKM. This CDR3 region has 15 residues.

This chain uses TRBV11-2 with TRBJ2-5, with 8 bases that match TRBD2. The V and J ends lost 4 bases and 3 bases, in that order; junction bases with no gene match: 4. Germline CDR1 and CDR2: SGHAT and FQNNGV. The length of the CDR3 is 14 residues. CDR3 sequence reads: CASSWSSGEETQYF. The CDR3 DNA reads as TGTGCCAGCAGCTGGAGTAGCGGGGAAGAGACCCAGTACTTC.

The genes are TRBV4-1 and TRBJ2-3; 10 bases are shared with TRBD2. The CDR3 runs to 16 residues. Germline values: CDR1 MGHRA, CDR2 YSYEKL. Trimming cost V 1 base and J 1 base; bases outside gene matches: 2. DNA of the CDR3: TGCGCCAGCAGCCAAGGGACTAGCGGACGCACAGATACGCAGTATTTT. As protein: CASSQGTSGRTDTQYF.

This chain joins TRBV18 and TRBJ2-1; D might be TRBD1 (6 bases). Germline assignment: CDR1 KGHSH and CDR2 LQKENI. V was clipped by 1 base and J by 8 bases, with 12 bases between them. The CDR3 spans 14 residues. The CDR3 reads CASSPQARGDEQFF. In DNA, the CDR3 is TGTGCCAGCTCACCACAGGCCAGGGGAGATGAGCAGTTCTTC.

The rearrangement joins TRBV25-1 to TRBJ2-3; 8 bases are a match to TRBD2. Germline lookup yields CDR1 MGHDK and CDR2 SYGVNS. This CDR3 spans 14 amino acids. With 6 bases clipped from V and 4 bases from J, the junction kept 6 bases outside the gene matches. The CDR3 here is CASSPWRGADTQYF. The CDR3, as DNA: TGTGCCAGCAGCCCCTGGCGGGGGGCAGATACGCAGTATTTT.

The sample holds one count of this clone. The J gene is TRBJ1-6, the V gene TRBV4-1; TRBD1 matches at 10 bases. V was clipped by 0 bases and J by 10 bases; unmatched bases: 9. Germline V gene data show CDR1 as MGHRA and CDR2 as YSYEKL. The CDR3 is made up of 17 amino acids. The CDR3 DNA sequence: TGCGCCAGCAGCCAAGAATTTCCGGGACAGGGGTACTCACCCCTCCACTTT. It is translated as CASSQEFPGQGYSPLHF.

V and J are TRBV19 and TRBJ2-7; D is perhaps TRBD1 (5 bases). Germline CDR1 reads LNHDA; CDR2 reads SQIVND (reference sequence). This CDR3 contains 15 residues. The V end lost 5 bases, the J end lost 3 bases, and 17 bases lay between the germline ends. The CDR3 DNA reads as TGTGCCAGTAGTCCCATGGGGCCCCGTGACTACGAGCAGTACTTC. It translates to CASSPMGPRDYEQYF. Full variable domain (missing parts from reference TRBV19 and TRBJ2-7): DGGITQSPKYLFRKEGQNVTLSCEQNLNHDAMYWYRQDPGQGLRLIYYSQIVNDFQKGDIAEGYSVSREKKESFPLTVTSAQKNPTAFYLCASSPMGPRDYEQYFGPGTRLTVT.

The chain links TRBV5-5 to TRBJ2-7, with unresolved D. Deletions cut 4 bases from V and 4 bases from J, with 15 bases between. Germline-derived CDR1 and CDR2 are SGHKS and YYEKEE (reference sequence). CDR3 length: 14 amino acids. The CDR3 here is CASSQTESGYEQYF. The CDR3 nucleotides are TGTGCCAGCAGCCAGACCGAATCGGGTTACGAGCAGTACTTC.

This chain links TRBV5-6 with TRBJ2-7; D not certain. The CDR3 is 14 residues long. Per the germline V gene, CDR1 is SGHDT and CDR2 is YYEEEE. V lost 0 bases, J lost 3 bases, and 10 bases lay in between. CDR3 DNA: TGTGCCAGCAGCTTGGCCACAAGTTACTACGAGCAGTACTTC. Protein sequence: CASSLATSYYEQYF.

This sequence joins TRBV4-1 and TRBJ2-7; TRBD2 matches at 8 bases. The CDR3 consists of 15 residues. V dropped 4 bases and J dropped 3; count of bases not matched to a gene: 8. Germline CDR1 MGHRA, CDR2 YSYEKL. In nucleotides, the CDR3 is TGCGCCAGCAGCCGGAAAGCGGGAGCACACTACGAGCAGTACTTC. The encoded protein is CASSRKAGAHYEQYF.

The rearrangement joins TRBV5-4 to TRBJ2-1; 11 bases are a match to TRBD2. CDR3 size: 16 residues. The V segment lost 4 bases and the J segment 7 bases; nucleotides outside the gene matches: 10. Germline values: CDR1 SGHNT, CDR2 YYREEE (reference sequence). CDR3 in amino acids: CASSVDLAGGRNEQFF. Here the CDR3 DNA reads TGTGCCAGCAGCGTAGATCTAGCGGGAGGTAGGAATGAGCAGTTCTTC.